This record concerns one T cell receptor beta chain sequence. The sample is drawn from a study of technical replicates of blood from several donors. TCRdb's table, derived via immunoSEQ multiplex PCR, lists solely in-frame clones and lacks some. The data contain some 85,000 clones, approximately 96% of them singletons. The CDR3 is 16 amino acids. Germline V gene data show CDR1 as MNHNY and CDR2 as SVGAGI (reference sequence). The V segment lost 2 bases and the J segment 8 bases; nucleotides outside the gene matches: 12. This clonotype was obtained from a human donor in good health. Sequencing used T cells isolated from PBMCs. V gene TRBV6-6 combines with J gene TRBJ2-1; 7 bases match TRBD2. The CDR3 bases are TGTGCCAGCAGTTACCGATTTCGGGAGGTACACCATGAGCAGTTCTTC. Translated: CASSYRFREVHHEQFF.